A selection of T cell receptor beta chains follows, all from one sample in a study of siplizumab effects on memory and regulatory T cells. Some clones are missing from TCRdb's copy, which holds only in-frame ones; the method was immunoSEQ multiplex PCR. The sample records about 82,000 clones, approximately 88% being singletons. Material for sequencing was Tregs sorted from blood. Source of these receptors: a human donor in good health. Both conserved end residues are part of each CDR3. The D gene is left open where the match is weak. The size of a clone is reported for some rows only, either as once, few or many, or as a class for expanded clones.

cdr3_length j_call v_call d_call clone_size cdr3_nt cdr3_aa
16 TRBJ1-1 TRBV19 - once TGTGCCAGTAGTCCCCGGGGGACCATCATGAACACTGAAGCTTTCTTT CASSPRGTIMNTEAFF
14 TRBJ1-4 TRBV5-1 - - TGCGCCAGCTCCCTCGGACGAGGTAATGAAAAACTGTTTTTT CASSLGRGNEKLFF
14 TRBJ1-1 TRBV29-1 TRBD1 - TGCAGCGGTGACAGGGGGGTTATGAACACTGAAGCTTTCTTT CSGDRGVMNTEAFF
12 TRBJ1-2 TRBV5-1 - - TGCGCCAGCAGCTTGGACAGAGCCGGCTACACCTTC CASSLDRAGYTF
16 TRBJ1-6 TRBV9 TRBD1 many TGTGCCAGCAGCTCGACACTGGGGACAGGGCATTCACCCCTCCACTTT CASSSTLGTGHSPLHF
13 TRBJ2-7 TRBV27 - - TGTGCCAGCAGTCTATCACGGGGCTACGAGCAGTACTTC CASSLSRGYEQYF
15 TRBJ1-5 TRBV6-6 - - TGTGCCAGCAGTTACTCGTCGGAGGGAGGCCAGCCCCAGCATTTT CASSYSSEGGQPQHF
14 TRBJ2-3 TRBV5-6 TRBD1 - TGTGCCAGCAGCTTGGTGGACAGGGGGGATACGCAGTATTTT CASSLVDRGDTQYF
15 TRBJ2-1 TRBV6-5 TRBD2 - TGTGCCAGCAGTTACTCGGGCGGGGGGGCCGGTGAGCAGTTCTTC CASSYSGGGAGEQFF
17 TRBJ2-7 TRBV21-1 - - TGTGCCAGCAGACCCGGGACAGGCCTACAGACGGACTACGAGCAGTACTTC CASRPGTGLQTDYEQYF
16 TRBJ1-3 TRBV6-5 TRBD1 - TGTGCCAGCAGTTACTCGGGGGACAGATCTGGAAACACCATATATTTT CASSYSGDRSGNTIYF
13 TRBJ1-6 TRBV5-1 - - TGCGCCAGCAGGGAGGAGTATAATTCACCCCTCCACTTT CASREEYNSPLHF
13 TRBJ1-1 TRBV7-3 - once TGTGCCAGCAGCTCGCAGGCGAACACTGAAGCTTTCTTT CASSSQANTEAFF
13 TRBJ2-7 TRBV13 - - TGTGCCAGCAGCGAACGGTCGGTCGGAAAGCAGTACTTC CASSERSVGKQYF
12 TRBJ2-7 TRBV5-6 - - TGTGCCAGCAGCTTGCAGGGATACGAGCAGTACTTC CASSLQGYEQYF
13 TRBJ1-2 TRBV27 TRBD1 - TGTGCCAGCAGGAAGACAGGGGGAATCGGCTACACCTTC CASRKTGGIGYTF